Here is one T cell receptor beta chain with its context. This entry belongs to a study of blood T cell repertoires in COVID-19. Across the study: Italy, Spain and the United States were the sources of the convalescent and acute COVID-19 samples. The cDNA or gDNA used as material had been derived from T cells, B-cell-depleted T cells, or PBMCs.

Here immunoSEQ multiplex PCR was the method, and the copy in TCRdb shows in-frame clones only, minus some. Among 120,000 or so clones listed, 84% were seen once. Unmatched junction bases numbered 10, after V lost 2 bases and J lost 0 bases. The CDR3 contains 18 residues. CDR1 is SGHTA and CDR2 is FQGNSA in the germline V gene. This chain connects TRBV7-2 to TRBJ2-3; the match to TRBD2 covers 8 bases. The sequence came from a woman aged 25 to 39 who had recovered from COVID-19. The specimen sequenced was PBMCs or T cells enriched from blood (not recorded which). CDR3 sequence (DNA): TGTGCCAGCAGCTTACTGTCCAGCGGGAGCGCTAGCACAGATACGCAGTATTTT. Translation gives CASSLLSSGSASTDTQYF.